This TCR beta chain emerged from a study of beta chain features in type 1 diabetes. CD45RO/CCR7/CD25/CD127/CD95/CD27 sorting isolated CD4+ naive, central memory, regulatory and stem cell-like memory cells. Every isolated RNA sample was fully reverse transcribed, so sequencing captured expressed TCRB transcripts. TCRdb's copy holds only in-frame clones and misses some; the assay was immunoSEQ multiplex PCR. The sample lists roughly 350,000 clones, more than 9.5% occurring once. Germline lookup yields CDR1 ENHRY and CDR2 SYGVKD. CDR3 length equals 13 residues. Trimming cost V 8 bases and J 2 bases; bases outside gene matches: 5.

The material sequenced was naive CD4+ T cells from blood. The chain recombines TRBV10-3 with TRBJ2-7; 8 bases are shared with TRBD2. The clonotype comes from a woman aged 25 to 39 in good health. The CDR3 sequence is CAIQSGLAYEQYF. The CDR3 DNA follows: TGTGCCATCCAATCGGGACTAGCCTACGAGCAGTACTTC.